This T cell receptor beta chain is drawn from a study of control samples from healthy donors and cancer patients. Trimming took 3 bases from V and 5 from J, leaving 8 bases between them. The CDR3 consists of 14 residues. In germline, CDR1 is LNHDA, CDR2 SQIVND (reference sequence). The assay was immunoSEQ multiplex PCR, and TCRdb's table has in-frame clones only and misses some. The table records approximately 150,000 clones, roughly 94% of them present only once. The receptor was derived from a man in his sixties with colorectal cancer. The specimen was PBMCs. This rearrangement joins TRBV19 to TRBJ1-6, with D possibly being TRBD1 (5 bases). For the CDR3, the DNA is TGTGCCAGTAGTATTGGGACCGATAATTCACCCCTCCACTTT. It specifies CASSIGTDNSPLHF.